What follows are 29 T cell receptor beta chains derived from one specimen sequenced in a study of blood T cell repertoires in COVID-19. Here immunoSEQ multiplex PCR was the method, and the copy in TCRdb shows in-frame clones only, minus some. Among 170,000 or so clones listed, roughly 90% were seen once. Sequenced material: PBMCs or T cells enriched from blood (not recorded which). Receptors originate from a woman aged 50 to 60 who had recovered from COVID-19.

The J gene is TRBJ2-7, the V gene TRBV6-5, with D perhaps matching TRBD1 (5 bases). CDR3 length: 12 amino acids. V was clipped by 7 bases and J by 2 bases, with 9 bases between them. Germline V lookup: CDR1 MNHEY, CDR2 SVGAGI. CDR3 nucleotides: TGTGCCAGCAAGACAGCAGCCTACGAGCAGTACTTC. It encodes CASKTAAYEQYF.

Here the CDR3 DNA reads TGTGCCAGCAGCCCCTCGTGGGCTAGCGGGGGGGTCCAAGAGACCCAGTACTTC. It specifies CASSPSWASGGVQETQYF. The chain has TRBV3-1 (or the pseudogene TRBV3-2) and TRBJ2-5; TRBD2 agrees at 12 bases. CDR1 LGHDT and CDR2 YNNKEL come from the germline V gene (reference sequence). Trimming removed 4 bases from V and 1 base from J; junction bases left unmatched: 10. The CDR3 loop spans 18 amino acids.

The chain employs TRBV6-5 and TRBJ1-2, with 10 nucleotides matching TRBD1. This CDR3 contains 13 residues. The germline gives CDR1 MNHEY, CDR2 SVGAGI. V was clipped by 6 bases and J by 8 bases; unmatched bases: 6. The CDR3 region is CASRSGQGRGYTF. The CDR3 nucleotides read TGTGCCAGCAGATCGGGACAGGGGAGAGGCTACACCTTC.

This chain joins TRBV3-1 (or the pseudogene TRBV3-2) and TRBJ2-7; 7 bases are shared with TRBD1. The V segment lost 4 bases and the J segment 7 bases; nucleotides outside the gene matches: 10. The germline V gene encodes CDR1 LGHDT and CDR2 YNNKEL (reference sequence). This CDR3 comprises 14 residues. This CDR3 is CASSPRTGFREQYF. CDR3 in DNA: TGTGCCAGCAGCCCGCGGACAGGATTTCGGGAGCAGTACTTC.

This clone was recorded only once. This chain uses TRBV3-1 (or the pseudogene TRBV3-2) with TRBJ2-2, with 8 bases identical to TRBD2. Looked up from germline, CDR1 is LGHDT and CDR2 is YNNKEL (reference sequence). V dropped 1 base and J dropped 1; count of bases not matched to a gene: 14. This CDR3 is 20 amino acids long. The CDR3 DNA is TGTGCCAGCAGCCAAGCCCGAAGGGCCACTAGCGGCATGAACACCGGGGAGCTGTTTTTT. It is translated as CASSQARRATSGMNTGELFF.

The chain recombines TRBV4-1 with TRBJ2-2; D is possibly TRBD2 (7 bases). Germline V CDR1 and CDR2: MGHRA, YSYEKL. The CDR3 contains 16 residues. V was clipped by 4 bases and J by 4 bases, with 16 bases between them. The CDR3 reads CASSLEGGVRTGELFF. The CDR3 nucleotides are TGCGCCAGCAGCCTGGAGGGGGGGGTGCGCACCGGGGAGCTGTTTTTT.

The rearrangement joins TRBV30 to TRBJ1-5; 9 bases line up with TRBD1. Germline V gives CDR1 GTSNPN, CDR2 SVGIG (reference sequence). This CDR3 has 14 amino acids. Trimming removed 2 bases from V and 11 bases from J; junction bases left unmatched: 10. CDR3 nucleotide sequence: TGTGCCTGGAGTAATCCGGGACAGGGTGCGGCCCAGCATTTT. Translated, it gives CAWSNPGQGAAQHF.

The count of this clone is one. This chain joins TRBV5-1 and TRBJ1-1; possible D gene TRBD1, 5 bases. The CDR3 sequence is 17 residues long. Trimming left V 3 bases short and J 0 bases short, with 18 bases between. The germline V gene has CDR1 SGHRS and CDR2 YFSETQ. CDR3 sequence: CASSSRWEGRVNTEAFF. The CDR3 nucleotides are TGCGCCAGCAGCTCAAGGTGGGAGGGCAGGGTGAACACTGAAGCTTTCTTT.

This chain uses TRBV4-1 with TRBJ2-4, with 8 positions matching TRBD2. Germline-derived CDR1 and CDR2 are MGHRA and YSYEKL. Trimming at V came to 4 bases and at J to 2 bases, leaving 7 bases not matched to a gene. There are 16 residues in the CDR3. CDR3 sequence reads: CASSPGGARTKNIQYF. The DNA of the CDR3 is TGCGCCAGCAGCCCGGGGGGGGCCCGTACCAAAAACATTCAGTACTTC.

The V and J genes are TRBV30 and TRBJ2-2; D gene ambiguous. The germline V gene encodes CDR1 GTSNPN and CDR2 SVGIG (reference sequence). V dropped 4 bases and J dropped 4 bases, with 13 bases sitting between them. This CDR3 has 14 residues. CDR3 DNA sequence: TGTGCCTGGAATCTTGGAGTTACCACCGGGGAGCTGTTTTTT. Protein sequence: CAWNLGVTTGELFF.

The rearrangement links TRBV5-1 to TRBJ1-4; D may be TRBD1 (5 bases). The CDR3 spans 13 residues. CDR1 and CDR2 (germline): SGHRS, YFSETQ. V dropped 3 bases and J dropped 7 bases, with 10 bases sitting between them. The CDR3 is CASSSTGGEKLFF. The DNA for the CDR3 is TGCGCCAGCAGCTCCACGGGGGGTGAAAAACTGTTTTTT.

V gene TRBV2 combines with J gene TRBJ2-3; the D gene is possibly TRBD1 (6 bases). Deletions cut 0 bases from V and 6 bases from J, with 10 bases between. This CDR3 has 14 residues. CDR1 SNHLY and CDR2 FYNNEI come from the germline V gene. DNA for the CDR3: TGTGCCAGCAGTGAAGCACAGGGAATCGATACGCAGTATTTT. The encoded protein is CASSEAQGIDTQYF.

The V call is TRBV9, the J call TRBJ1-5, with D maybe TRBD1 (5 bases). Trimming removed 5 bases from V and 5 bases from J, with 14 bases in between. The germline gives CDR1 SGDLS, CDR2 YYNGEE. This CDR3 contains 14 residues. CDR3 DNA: TGTGCCAGCAGTAGGGAGGGGATGGATCAGCCCCAGCATTTT. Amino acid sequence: CASSREGMDQPQHF.

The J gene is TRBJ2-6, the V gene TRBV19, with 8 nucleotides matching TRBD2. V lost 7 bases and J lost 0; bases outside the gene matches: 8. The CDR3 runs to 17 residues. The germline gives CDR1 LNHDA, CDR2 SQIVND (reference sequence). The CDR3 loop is CASTQGAGVSGANVLTF. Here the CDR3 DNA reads TGTGCCAGTACCCAAGGAGCGGGGGTCTCTGGGGCCAACGTCCTGACTTTC.

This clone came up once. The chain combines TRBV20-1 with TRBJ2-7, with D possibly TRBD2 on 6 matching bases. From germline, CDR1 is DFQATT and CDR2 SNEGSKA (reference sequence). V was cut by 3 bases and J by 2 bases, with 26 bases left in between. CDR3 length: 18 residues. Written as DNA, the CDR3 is TGCAGTGCTAGTCCCCCCGCCCTCAGACTAGAAGGACCCTACGAGCAGTACTTC. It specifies CSASPPALRLEGPYEQYF.

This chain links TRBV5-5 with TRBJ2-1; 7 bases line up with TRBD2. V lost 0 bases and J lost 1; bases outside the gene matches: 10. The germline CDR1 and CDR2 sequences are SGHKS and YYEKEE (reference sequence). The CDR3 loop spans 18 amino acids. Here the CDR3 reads CASSLVPGGTLSYNEQFF. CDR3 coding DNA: TGTGCCAGCAGCTTGGTTCCGGGGGGTACCTTATCCTACAATGAGCAGTTCTTC.

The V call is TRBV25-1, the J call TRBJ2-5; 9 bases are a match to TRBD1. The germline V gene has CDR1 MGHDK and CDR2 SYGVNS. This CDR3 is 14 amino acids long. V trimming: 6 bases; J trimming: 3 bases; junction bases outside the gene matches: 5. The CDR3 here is CASSPRTGEETQYF. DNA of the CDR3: TGTGCCAGCAGCCCTAGGACAGGGGAAGAGACCCAGTACTTC.

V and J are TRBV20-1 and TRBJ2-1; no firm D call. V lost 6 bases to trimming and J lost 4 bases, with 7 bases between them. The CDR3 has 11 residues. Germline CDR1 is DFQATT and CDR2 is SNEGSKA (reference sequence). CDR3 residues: CSAPLYNEQFF. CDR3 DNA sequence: TGCAGTGCGCCGCTATACAATGAGCAGTTCTTC.

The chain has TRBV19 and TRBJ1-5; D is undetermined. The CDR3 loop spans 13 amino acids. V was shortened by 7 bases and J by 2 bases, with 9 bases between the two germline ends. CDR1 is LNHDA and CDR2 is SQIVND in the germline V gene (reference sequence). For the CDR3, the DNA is TGTGCCAGTATTTCCCGGGGCAATCAGCCCCAGCATTTT. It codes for CASISRGNQPQHF. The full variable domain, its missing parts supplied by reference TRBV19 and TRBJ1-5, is DGGITQSPKYLFRKEGQNVTLSCEQNLNHDAMYWYRQDPGQGLRLIYYSQIVNDFQKGDIAEGYSVSREKKESFPLTVTSAQKNPTAFYLCASISRGNQPQHFGDGTRLSIL.

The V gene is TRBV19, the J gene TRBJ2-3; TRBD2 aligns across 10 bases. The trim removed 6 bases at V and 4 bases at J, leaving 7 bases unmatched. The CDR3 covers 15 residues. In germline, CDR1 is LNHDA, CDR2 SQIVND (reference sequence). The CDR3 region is CASSNSGGAPDTQYF. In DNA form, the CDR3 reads TGTGCCAGTAGCAACAGCGGGGGGGCCCCAGATACGCAGTATTTT.

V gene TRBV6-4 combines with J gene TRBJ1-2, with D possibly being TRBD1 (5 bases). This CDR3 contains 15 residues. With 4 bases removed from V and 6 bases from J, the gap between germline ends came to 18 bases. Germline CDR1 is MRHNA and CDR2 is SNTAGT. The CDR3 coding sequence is TGTGCCAGCAGTGTCGCTTTGGGGGGAGTTGATGGCTACACCTTC. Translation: CASSVALGGVDGYTF.

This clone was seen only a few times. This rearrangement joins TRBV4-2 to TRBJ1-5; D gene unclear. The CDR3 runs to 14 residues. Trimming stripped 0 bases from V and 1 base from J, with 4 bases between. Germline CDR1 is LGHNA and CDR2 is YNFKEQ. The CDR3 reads CASSQEQSNQPQHF. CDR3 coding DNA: TGTGCCAGCAGCCAAGAACAGAGCAATCAGCCCCAGCATTTT.

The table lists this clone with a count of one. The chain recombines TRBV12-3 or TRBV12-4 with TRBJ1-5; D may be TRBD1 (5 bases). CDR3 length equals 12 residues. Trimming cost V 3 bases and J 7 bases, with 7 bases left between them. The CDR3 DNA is TGTGCCAGCAGTTTCAGGGCGCAGCCCCAGCATTTT. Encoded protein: CASSFRAQPQHF.

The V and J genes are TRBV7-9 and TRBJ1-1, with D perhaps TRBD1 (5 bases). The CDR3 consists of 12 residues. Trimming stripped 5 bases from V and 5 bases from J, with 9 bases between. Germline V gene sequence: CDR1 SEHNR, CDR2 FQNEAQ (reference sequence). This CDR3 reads CASSQGITEAFF. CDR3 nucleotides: TGTGCCAGCAGCCAGGGCATAACTGAAGCTTTCTTT.

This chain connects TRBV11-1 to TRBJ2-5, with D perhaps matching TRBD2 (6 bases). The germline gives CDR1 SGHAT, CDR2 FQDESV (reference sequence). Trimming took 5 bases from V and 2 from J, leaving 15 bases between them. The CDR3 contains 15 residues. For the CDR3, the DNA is TGTGCCAGCAGCCCCAATTGGGGAGGACAAGAGACCCAGTACTTC. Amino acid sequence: CASSPNWGGQETQYF.

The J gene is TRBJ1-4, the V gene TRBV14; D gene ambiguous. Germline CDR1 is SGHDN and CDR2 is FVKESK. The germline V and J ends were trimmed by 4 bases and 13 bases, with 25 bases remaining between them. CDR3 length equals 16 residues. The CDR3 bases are TGTGCCAGCAGCCTCCTTGACTCGCGATCGGGGAATTCACTGTTTTTT. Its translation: CASSLLDSRSGNSLFF.

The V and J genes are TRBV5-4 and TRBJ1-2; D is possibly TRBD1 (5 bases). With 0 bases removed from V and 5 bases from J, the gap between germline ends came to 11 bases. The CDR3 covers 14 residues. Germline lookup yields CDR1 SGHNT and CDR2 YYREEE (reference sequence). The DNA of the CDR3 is TGTGCCAGCAGCTTGGGGGGGGTATGGTATGGCTACACCTTC. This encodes CASSLGGVWYGYTF. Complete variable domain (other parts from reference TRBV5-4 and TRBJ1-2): ETGVTQSPTHLIKTRGQQVTLRCSSQSGHNTVSWYQQALGQGPQFIFQYYREEENGRGNFPPRFSGLQFPNYSSELNVNALELDDSALYLCASSLGGVWYGYTFGSGTRLTVV.

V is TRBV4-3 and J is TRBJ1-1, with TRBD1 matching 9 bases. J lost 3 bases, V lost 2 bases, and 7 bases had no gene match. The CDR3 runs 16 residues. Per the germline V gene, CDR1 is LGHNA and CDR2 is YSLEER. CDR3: CASSQTAGTGYTEAFF. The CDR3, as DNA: TGCGCCAGCAGCCAAACAGCCGGGACAGGGTACACTGAAGCTTTCTTT.

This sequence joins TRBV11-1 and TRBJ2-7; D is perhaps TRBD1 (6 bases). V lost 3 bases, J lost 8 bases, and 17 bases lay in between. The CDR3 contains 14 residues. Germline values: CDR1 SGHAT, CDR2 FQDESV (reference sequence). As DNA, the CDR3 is TGTGCCAGCAGCTTCGACCGACAGGCTATCAAGCAGTACTTC. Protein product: CASSFDRQAIKQYF.